This T cell receptor beta chain emerged from a study of beta chain features in type 1 diabetes. The authors reverse transcribed all of the isolated RNA, so sequencing captured expressed TCRB transcripts. Sequencing was performed with immunoSEQ multiplex PCR; in TCRdb, only in-frame clones are kept and a portion is missing. Here the sample spans 400,000 or so clones, 9.6% being singletons. Points from the study as a whole: In type 1 diabetes patients, VDJ junctions had fewer insertions; deletions at these junctions were more frequent. Among patients with Type 1 diabetes, TCRB CDR3s were moderately but significantly shorter in every one of the four CD4+ subsets. The naive, central memory and Treg TCRB repertoires looked more alike in patients than they did in healthy donors.

The CDR3 spans 14 residues. Germline loops: CDR1 SGHAT, CDR2 FQNNGV. V was clipped by 6 bases and J by 5 bases, with 14 bases between them. Each of the CD4+ naive, central memory, regulatory and stem cell-like memory populations was sorted via CD45RO/CCR7/CD25/CD127/CD95/CD27. Purity above 95% was achieved in all sorted populations. Details on this clone: Its target is unknown.

The TCR comes from a man aged 25-45 years with type 1 diabetes. The V gene is TRBV11-2, the J gene TRBJ1-5, with a tentative D call TRBD1 (5 bases). Sequenced sample: central memory CD4+ T cells from blood. The CDR3 region is CASSHRDPDQPQHF. CDR3 DNA sequence: TGTGCCAGCAGTCACCGGGACCCTGATCAGCCCCAGCATTTT.